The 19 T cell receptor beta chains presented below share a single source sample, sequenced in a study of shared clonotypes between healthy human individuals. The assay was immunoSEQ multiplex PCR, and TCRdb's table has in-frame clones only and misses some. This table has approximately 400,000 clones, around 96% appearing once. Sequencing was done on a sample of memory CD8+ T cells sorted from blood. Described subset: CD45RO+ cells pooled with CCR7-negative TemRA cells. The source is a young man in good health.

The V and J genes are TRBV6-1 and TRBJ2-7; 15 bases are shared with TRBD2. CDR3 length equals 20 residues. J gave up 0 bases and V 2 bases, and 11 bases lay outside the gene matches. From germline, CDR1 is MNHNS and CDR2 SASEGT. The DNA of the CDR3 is TGTGCCAGCAGTGAATTATCTATGGGACTAGCGGGAGGCCTCTCCTACGAGCAGTACTTC. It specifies CASSELSMGLAGGLSYEQYF.

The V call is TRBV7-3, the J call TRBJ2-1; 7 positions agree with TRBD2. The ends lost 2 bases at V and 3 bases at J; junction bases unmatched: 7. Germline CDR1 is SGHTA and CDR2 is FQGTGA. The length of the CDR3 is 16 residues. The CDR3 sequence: CASSLSGGSLYNEQFF. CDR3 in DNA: TGTGCCAGCAGCTTATCGGGCGGGAGTCTCTACAATGAGCAGTTCTTC.

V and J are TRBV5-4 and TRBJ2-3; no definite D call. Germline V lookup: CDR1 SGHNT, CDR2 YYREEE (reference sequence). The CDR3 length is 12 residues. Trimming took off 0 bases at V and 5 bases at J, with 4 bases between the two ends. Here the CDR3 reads CASSLAQDTQYF. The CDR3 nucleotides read TGTGCCAGCAGCTTGGCCCAAGATACGCAGTATTTT.

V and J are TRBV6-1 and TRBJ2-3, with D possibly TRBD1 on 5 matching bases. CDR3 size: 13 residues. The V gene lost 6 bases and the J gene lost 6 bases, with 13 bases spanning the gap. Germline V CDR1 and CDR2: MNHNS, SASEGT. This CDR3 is CASRETRQDTQYF. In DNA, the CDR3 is TGTGCCAGCAGGGAGACTCGACAGGATACGCAGTATTTT.

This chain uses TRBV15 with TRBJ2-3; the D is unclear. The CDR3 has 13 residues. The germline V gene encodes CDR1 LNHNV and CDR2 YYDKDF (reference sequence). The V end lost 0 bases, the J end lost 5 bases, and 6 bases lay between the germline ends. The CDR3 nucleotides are TGTGCCACCAGCAGAGAAAGACGAGATACGCAGTATTTT. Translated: CATSRERRDTQYF.

Here the CDR3 reads CAWSSQGLARTEAFF. CDR3 coding DNA: TGTGCCTGGAGTTCCCAGGGGTTGGCTCGCACTGAAGCTTTCTTT. The V and J genes are TRBV30 and TRBJ1-1; perhaps TRBD1 as D (6 bases). CDR1 GTSNPN and CDR2 SVGIG come from the germline V gene (reference sequence). Trimming pared 2 bases from V and 4 bases from J, leaving 17 bases between. The CDR3 sequence is 15 residues long. Looking up the rest from reference TRBV30 and TRBJ1-1 gives the full variable domain: SQTIHQWPATLVQPVGSPLSLECTVEGTSNPNLYWYRQAAGRGLQLLFYSVGIGQISSEVPQNLSASRPQDRQFILSSKKLLLSDSGFYLCAWSSQGLARTEAFFGQGTRLTVV.

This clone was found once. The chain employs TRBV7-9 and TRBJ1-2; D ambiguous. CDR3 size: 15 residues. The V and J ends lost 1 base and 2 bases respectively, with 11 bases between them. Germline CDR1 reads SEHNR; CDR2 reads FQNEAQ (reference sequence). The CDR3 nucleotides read TGTGCCAGCAGCTTAGGCGAGGGAACCAACTATGGCTACACCTTC. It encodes CASSLGEGTNYGYTF.

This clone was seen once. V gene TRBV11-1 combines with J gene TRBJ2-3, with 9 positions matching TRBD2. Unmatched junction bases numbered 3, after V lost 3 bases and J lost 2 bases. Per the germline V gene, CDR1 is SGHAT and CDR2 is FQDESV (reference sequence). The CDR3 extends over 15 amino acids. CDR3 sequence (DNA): TGTGCCAGCAGCTTTGCGGGAGGGCCCACAGATACGCAGTATTTT. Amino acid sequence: CASSFAGGPTDTQYF. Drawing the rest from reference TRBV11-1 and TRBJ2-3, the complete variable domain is EAEVAQSPRYKITEKSQAVAFWCDPISGHATLYWYRQILGQGPELLVQFQDESVVDDSQLPKDRFSAERLKGVDSTLKIQPAELGDSAMYLCASSFAGGPTDTQYFGPGTRLTVL.

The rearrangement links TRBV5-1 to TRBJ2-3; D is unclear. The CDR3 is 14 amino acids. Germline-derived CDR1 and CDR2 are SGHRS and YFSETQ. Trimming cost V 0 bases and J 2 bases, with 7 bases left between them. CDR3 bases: TGCGCCAGCAGCTTGGTCCAGGTCACAGATACGCAGTATTTT. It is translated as CASSLVQVTDTQYF.

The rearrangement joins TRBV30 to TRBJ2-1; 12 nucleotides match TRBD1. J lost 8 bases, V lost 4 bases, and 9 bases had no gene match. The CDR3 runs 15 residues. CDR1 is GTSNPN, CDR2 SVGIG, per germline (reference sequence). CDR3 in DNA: TGTGCCTGGAAGGAAGGGACAGGGGGCGCCTATGAGCAGTTCTTC. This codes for CAWKEGTGGAYEQFF.

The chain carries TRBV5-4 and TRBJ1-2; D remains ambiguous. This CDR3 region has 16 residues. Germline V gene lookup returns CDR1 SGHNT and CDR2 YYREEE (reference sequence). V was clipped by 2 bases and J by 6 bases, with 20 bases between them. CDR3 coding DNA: TGTGCCAGCAGCTTCCCCGGAATGTTCGTTCCTGATGGCTACACCTTC. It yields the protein CASSFPGMFVPDGYTF.

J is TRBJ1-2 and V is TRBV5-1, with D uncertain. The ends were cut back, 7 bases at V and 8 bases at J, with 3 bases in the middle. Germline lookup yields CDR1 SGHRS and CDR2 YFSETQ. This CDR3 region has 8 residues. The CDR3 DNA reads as TGCGCCAGCTGCGGCTACACCTTC. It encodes CASCGYTF.

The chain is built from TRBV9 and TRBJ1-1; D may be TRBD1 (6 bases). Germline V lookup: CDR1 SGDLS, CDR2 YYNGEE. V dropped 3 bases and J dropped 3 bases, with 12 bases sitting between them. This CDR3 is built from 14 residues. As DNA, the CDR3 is TGTGCCAGCAGCGCCTACCAGGGGTACACTGAAGCTTTCTTT. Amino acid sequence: CASSAYQGYTEAFF.

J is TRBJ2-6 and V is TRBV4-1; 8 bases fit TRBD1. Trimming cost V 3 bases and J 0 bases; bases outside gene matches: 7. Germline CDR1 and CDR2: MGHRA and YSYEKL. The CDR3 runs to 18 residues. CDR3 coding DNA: TGCGCCAGCAGCCAGGGGGACAGGAGTAGCTCTGGGGCCAACGTCCTGACTTTC. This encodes CASSQGDRSSSGANVLTF.

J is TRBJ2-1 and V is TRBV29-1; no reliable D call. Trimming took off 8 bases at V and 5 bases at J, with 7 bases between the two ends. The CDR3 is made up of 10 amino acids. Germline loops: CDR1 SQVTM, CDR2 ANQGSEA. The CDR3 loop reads CSFQDNEQFF. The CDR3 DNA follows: TGCAGCTTTCAGGACAATGAGCAGTTCTTC.

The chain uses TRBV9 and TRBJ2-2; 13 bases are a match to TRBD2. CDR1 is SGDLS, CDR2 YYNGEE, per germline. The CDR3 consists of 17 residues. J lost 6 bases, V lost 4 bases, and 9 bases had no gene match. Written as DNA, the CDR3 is TGTGCCAGCAGCCACAAGGGACTAGCGGGAATGGCCGGGGAGCTGTTTTTT. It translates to CASSHKGLAGMAGELFF. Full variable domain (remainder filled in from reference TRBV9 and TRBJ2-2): DSGVTQTPKHLITATGQRVTLRCSPRSGDLSVYWYQQSLDQGLQFLIQYYNGEERAKGNILERFSAQQFPDLHSELNLSSLELGDSALYFCASSHKGLAGMAGELFFGEGSRLTVL.

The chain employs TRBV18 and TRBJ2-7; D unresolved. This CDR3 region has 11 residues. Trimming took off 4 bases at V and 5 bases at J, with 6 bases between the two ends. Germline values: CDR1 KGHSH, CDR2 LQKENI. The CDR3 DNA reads TGTGCCAGCTCACAGGGAAACGAGCAGTACTTC. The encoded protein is CASSQGNEQYF.

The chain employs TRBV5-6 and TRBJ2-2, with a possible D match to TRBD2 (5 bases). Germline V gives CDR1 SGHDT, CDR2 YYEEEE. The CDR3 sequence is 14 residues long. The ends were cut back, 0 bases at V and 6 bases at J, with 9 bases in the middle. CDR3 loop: CASSLVPGSGELFF. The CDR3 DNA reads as TGTGCCAGCAGCTTGGTCCCGGGATCCGGGGAGCTGTTTTTT.

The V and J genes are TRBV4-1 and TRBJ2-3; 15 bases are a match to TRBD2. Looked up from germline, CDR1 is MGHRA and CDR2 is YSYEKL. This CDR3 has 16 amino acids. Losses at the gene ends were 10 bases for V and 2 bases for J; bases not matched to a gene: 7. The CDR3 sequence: CANHGLAGGFTDTQYF. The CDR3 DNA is TGCGCCAACCATGGACTAGCGGGAGGGTTCACAGATACGCAGTATTTT.